The 15 T cell receptor beta chains presented below share a single source sample, sequenced in a study of cytomegalovirus exposure and HLA in healthy donors. 60 Vbeta and 13 Jbeta primers were used in PCR. Repertoires were generated with immunoSEQ multiplex PCR, while TCRdb's copy carries only in-frame clones and drops some. The top ten clones hold over 3% of a sample with roughly 190,000 clones, 60% to 85% of them seen once. The sequenced material came from PBMCs. The receptors derive from a female donor in good health and CMV-seronegative.

The chain recombines TRBV28 with TRBJ2-3; 10 bases match TRBD2. The germline V gene encodes CDR1 MDHEN and CDR2 SYDVKM. The CDR3 is 18 residues long. The V segment lost 5 bases and the J segment 6 bases; nucleotides outside the gene matches: 17. CDR3 sequence (DNA): TGTGCCAGCAGTCCCTTGTACTTAGCGGGGGGCCTTGGGGATACGCAGTATTTT. Translating gives CASSPLYLAGGLGDTQYF.

The chain recombines TRBV7-3 with TRBJ2-1; 12 bases match TRBD2. Germline CDR1 reads SGHTA; CDR2 reads FQGTGA. The trim removed 0 bases at V and 1 base at J, leaving 1 base unmatched. CDR3 length: 17 amino acids. CDR3 protein: CASSLTLAGGSYNEQFF. The CDR3 DNA is TGTGCCAGCAGCTTAACCCTAGCGGGAGGGTCCTACAATGAGCAGTTCTTC.

The gene calls are TRBV6-5 and TRBJ1-5; TRBD1 aligns across 10 bases. This CDR3 has 15 amino acids. Trimming at V came to 0 bases and at J to 7 bases, leaving 3 bases not matched to a gene. Germline loops: CDR1 MNHEY, CDR2 SVGAGI. The DNA of the CDR3 is TGTGCCAGCAGTTACTCCCGGGACAGGGGCCAGCCCCAGCATTTT. This sequence encodes CASSYSRDRGQPQHF.

The genes are TRBV7-2 and TRBJ2-1; a weak D match, TRBD1 (6 bases). V was shortened by 3 bases and J by 4 bases, with 13 bases between the two germline ends. This CDR3 contains 15 residues. Germline CDR1 SGHTA, CDR2 FQGNSA. Here the CDR3 reads CASSFNTGPYNEQFF. Here the CDR3 DNA reads TGTGCCAGCAGCTTCAATACAGGGCCTTACAATGAGCAGTTCTTC. Filled out from reference TRBV7-2 and TRBJ2-1, the complete variable domain reads GAGVSQSPSNKVTEKGKDVELRCDPISGHTALYWYRQSLGQGLEFLIYFQGNSAPDKSGLPSDRFSAERTGGSVSTLTIQRTQQEDSAVYLCASSFNTGPYNEQFFGPGTRLTVL.

V gene TRBV2 combines with J gene TRBJ1-2, with TRBD1 identical over 8 bases. This CDR3 is built from 17 residues. Trimming cost V 5 bases and J 0 bases; bases outside gene matches: 11. Looked up from germline, CDR1 is SNHLY and CDR2 is FYNNEI. The CDR3 loop reads CASSRTGPSVANYGYTF. The CDR3 nucleotides are TGTGCCAGCAGTCGGACAGGGCCTTCTGTAGCTAACTATGGCTACACCTTC.

This chain links TRBV5-4 with TRBJ2-7; 8 nucleotides line up with TRBD2. V shed 0 bases, J shed 3 bases, and the junction held 5 bases outside the gene matches. The V gene's germline CDR1 is SGHNT and CDR2 YYREEE (reference sequence). The length of the CDR3 is 15 residues. The CDR3 sequence: CASSLVRGGSYEQYF. DNA of the CDR3: TGTGCCAGCAGCTTGGTACGGGGGGGGAGCTACGAGCAGTACTTC. Using reference TRBV5-4 and TRBJ2-7 for the parts outside the CDR3, the full variable domain is ETGVTQSPTHLIKTRGQQVTLRCSSQSGHNTVSWYQQALGQGPQFIFQYYREEENGRGNFPPRFSGLQFPNYSSELNVNALELDDSALYLCASSLVRGGSYEQYFGPGTRLTVT.

This clone was detected only a few times. The chain recombines TRBV18 with TRBJ2-5; TRBD2 aligns across 9 bases. This CDR3 is built from 13 residues. Germline CDR1 KGHSH, CDR2 LQKENI. Trimming at V came to 6 bases and at J to 1 base, leaving 0 bases not matched to a gene. The DNA of the CDR3 is TGTGCCAGCTCGACTAGCGGCCAAGAGACCCAGTACTTC. Translation gives CASSTSGQETQYF.

This clone has only a few counts. This chain joins TRBV30 and TRBJ2-1; possibly TRBD2 for D (6 bases). The CDR3 runs to 14 residues. The V end lost 6 bases, the J end lost 6 bases, and 18 bases lay between the germline ends. CDR1 GTSNPN and CDR2 SVGIG come from the germline V gene (reference sequence). In DNA, the CDR3 is TGTGCCTGTTCCCGGGACTCCACACGCAATGAGCAGTTCTTC. This codes for CACSRDSTRNEQFF.

V gene TRBV28 combines with J gene TRBJ2-3, with a possible D match to TRBD1 (5 bases). Germline CDR1 reads MDHEN; CDR2 reads SYDVKM. The CDR3 totals 14 residues. Deletions cut 5 bases from V and 3 bases from J, with 12 bases between. The CDR3 loop reads CASSMQGGTDTQYF. The CDR3 bases are TGTGCCAGCAGTATGCAGGGTGGGACAGATACGCAGTATTTT. The whole variable domain, filled in from reference TRBV28 and TRBJ2-3, reads DVKVTQSSRYLVKRTGEKVFLECVQDMDHENMFWYRQDPGLGLRLIYFSYDVKMKEKGDIPEGYSVSREKKERFSLILESASTNQTSMYLCASSMQGGTDTQYFGPGTRLTVL.

This chain links TRBV30 with TRBJ2-3; TRBD2 matches at 14 bases. Germline values: CDR1 GTSNPN, CDR2 SVGIG (reference sequence). With V trimmed by 1 base and J by 7 bases, 10 bases remained unmatched. The CDR3 loop spans 17 amino acids. The CDR3 DNA follows: TGTGCCTGGAGTGCCCTCAGGACTAGCGGGGGGCCAAATACGCAGTATTTT. Its translation: CAWSALRTSGGPNTQYF.

The rearrangement links TRBV19 to TRBJ2-7; TRBD1 matches 9 bases. V was clipped by 6 bases and J by 5 bases; unmatched bases: 2. The CDR3 is 12 amino acids. Per germline, CDR1 LNHDA and CDR2 SQIVND (reference sequence). Written as DNA, the CDR3 is TGTGCCAGTAGACAGGGGGCGAACGAGCAGTACTTC. Translation gives CASRQGANEQYF.

The rearrangement uses TRBV7-9 and TRBJ2-1; TRBD2 agrees at 8 bases. Germline loops: CDR1 SEHNR, CDR2 FQNEAQ (reference sequence). Trimming took 2 bases from V and 1 from J; bases not matched to a gene: 4. This CDR3 spans 16 amino acids. DNA of the CDR3: TGTGCCAGCAGCTTATCTTCTAGCGGGTCCTACAATGAGCAGTTCTTC. Translation: CASSLSSSGSYNEQFF.

This rearrangement joins TRBV27 to TRBJ2-5; the match to TRBD2 covers 9 bases. Germline trimming cut 6 bases from V and 5 bases from J; bases unmatched to any gene: 10. The CDR3 has 15 amino acids. Germline CDR1 MNHEY, CDR2 SMNVEV (reference sequence). The CDR3 loop reads CASSQVAGVGETQYF. The CDR3, as DNA: TGTGCCAGCAGCCAGGTAGCGGGAGTTGGGGAGACCCAGTACTTC.

This clone has just one count. The V call is TRBV5-1, the J call TRBJ1-5; 9 bases fit TRBD1. V trimming: 0 bases; J trimming: 7 bases; junction bases outside the gene matches: 5. In germline, CDR1 is SGHRS, CDR2 YFSETQ. This CDR3 region has 15 residues. The chain's CDR3 is CASSLEGTGRQPQHF. CDR3 nucleotide sequence: TGCGCCAGCAGCTTGGAGGGGACAGGGAGGCAGCCCCAGCATTTT.

The chain joins TRBV6-5 to TRBJ2-1; 9 nucleotides match TRBD1. Germline CDR1 is MNHEY and CDR2 is SVGAGI. This CDR3 is built from 16 residues. J was trimmed by 9 bases and V by 4 bases; bases with no gene match: 13. CDR3 bases: TGTGCCAGCAGTTGGGAAACGGGACAGGGTAGTTCTGAGCAGTTCTTC. It encodes CASSWETGQGSSEQFF.